Sequencing of this T cell receptor beta chain was carried out in a study of blood T cells in healthy people across ages. Germline V gives CDR1 MDHEN, CDR2 SYDVKM. CDR3 length: 15 amino acids. A second PCR of roughly 7 to 11 cycles used a sample-barcoded 5' primer and a J-beta primer mix. TCRdb re-analysed the 5' RACE reads in MiXCR, keeping a single row per CDR3 protein. The sample records about 1.8 million distinct CDR3 sequences, 49% being singletons. Of note for this clonotype: Sequence at one end of the junction differs from germline and may be a read error.

This chain joins TRBV28 and TRBJ2-3; unclear D gene. The source material was blood. This sequence originates from a woman in her thirties or forties in good health. The CDR3 sequence is CASSPTGPFTDAQYF. The CDR3 coding sequence is TGTGCCAGCAGCCCAACCGGGCCCTTCACAGATGCGCAGTATTTT.